The rows below give T cell receptor beta chains drawn from one sample of a study of blood T cells in healthy people across ages. MiXCR, applied by TCRdb to the 5' RACE reads, yields one record per CDR3 protein. The data contain approximately 1,000,000 distinct CDR3 sequences, around 45% of them singletons. The sample was blood. These receptors all come from a woman aged 60-75 years in good health. CDR3s include the opening cysteine and the closing phenylalanine or tryptophan. Fields, in order: CDR3 DNA, CDR3 protein, V gene, J gene, D gene, clone size. D genes are given only for firm matches. Size is stated for part of the rows, as once, few or many counts, or as a class when the clone is expanded.

TGTGCCACCAGCCTAAGCGGGAGGGCAGGTCCAGATACGCAGTATTTT	CATSLSGRAGPDTQYF	TRBV15	TRBJ2-3	TRBD2	-
TGTGCCATCAGTGCCGGGACAGGGCGTCACGAGCAGTACTTC	CAISAGTGRHEQYF	TRBV10-3	TRBJ2-7	TRBD1	-
TGCAGTGCTCAAGCGGGAGGTAGGGTCGAGCAGTACTTC	CSAQAGGRVEQYF	TRBV20-1	TRBJ2-7	TRBD2	-
TGTGCCATCAAACAAGCGGGAGACAATGAGCAGTTCTTC	CAIKQAGDNEQFF	TRBV10-3	TRBJ2-1	TRBD2	once
TGTGCCAGCAGCGTAGTGGGGAGCAATCAGCCCCAGCATTTT	CASSVVGSNQPQHF	TRBV9	TRBJ1-5	-	-
TGTGCCAGCAGTGAGGGCGGACAGGGCATCAACAATGAGCAGTTCTTC	CASSEGGQGINNEQFF	TRBV6-1	TRBJ2-1	TRBD1	few
TGTGCCAGCAGCCCAGGGCTAGCGAGCCTCAATGAGCAGTTCTTC	CASSPGLASLNEQFF	TRBV7-8	TRBJ2-1	-	-
TGCGCCGGCAGCCTAGAGCGGGAGGCCTCCTACGAGCAGTACTTC	CAGSLEREASYEQYF	TRBV4-1	TRBJ2-7	TRBD2	-
TGTGCCAGCAGCGGAGAGACTAGCGGGAGACTGTCCGGGGCCAACGTCCTGACTTTC	CASSGETSGRLSGANVLTF	TRBV11-2	TRBJ2-6	TRBD2	few
TGTGCCAGCAGTTTAGCGCGGGGACCTCAGCCCCAGCATTTT	CASSLARGPQPQHF	TRBV12-3/TRBV12-4	TRBJ1-5	-	few
TGTGCCAGCAGCATGGGCACTCAGAGCTACAATGAGCAGTACTTC	CASSMGTQSYNEQYF	TRBV11-2	TRBJ2-7	-	once
TGTGCCAGCAGCATACGGGGGTTCCCCACCGGGGAGCTGTTTTTT	CASSIRGFPTGELFF	TRBV7-2	TRBJ2-2	-	-
TGTGCCAGCAGCCAAGTCGGTTCTAGCGGGAGGGCCGAGCAGTACTTC	CASSQVGSSGRAEQYF	TRBV4-2	TRBJ2-7	TRBD2	-
TGTGCCAGCAGCTTAGAAGTCGGGGAGGTCCAAGAGACCCAGTACTTC	CASSLEVGEVQETQYF	TRBV7-2	TRBJ2-5	-	few
TGCAGCGCCCCGACCGACTACCCCTACGAGCAGTACTTC	CSAPTDYPYEQYF	TRBV29-1	TRBJ2-7	-	few
TGTGCCAGCAGTAAGGGGGGAGAGACCCAGTACTTC	CASSKGGETQYF	TRBV6-5	TRBJ2-5	-	-
TGTGCCAGCAGCCAAAAACAGGGACGGGGGTACGGTGAGCAGTTCTTC	CASSQKQGRGYGEQFF	TRBV11-3	TRBJ2-1	-	-
TGTGCCAGCAGCTTCGGGAGGCCAGACGATACGCAGTATTTT	CASSFGRPDDTQYF	TRBV9	TRBJ2-3	TRBD2	once
TGTGCCAGCAGTTTAGGCCTAGCGGACACCTTAGTCAATGAGCAGTTCTTC	CASSLGLADTLVNEQFF	TRBV27	TRBJ2-1	TRBD2	-
TGTGCCAGCACCCCCTTGGGTCTCCGACAGGGGACCTATGGCTACACCTTC	CASTPLGLRQGTYGYTF	TRBV6-1	TRBJ1-2	TRBD1	-
TGTGCCAGCAGCTCCCCAAAGGGCCGGGGGAGATACGAGCAGTACTTC	CASSSPKGRGRYEQYF	TRBV6-6	TRBJ2-7	-	few
TGTGCCAGCGGGGACCCTCAAGGAGCAAGCTATGGCTACACCTTC	CASGDPQGASYGYTF	TRBV6-2/TRBV6-3	TRBJ1-2	-	few
TGTGCCAGCAGCCCAATAGCGGGAGGGGCTGGCGAGCAGTACTTC	CASSPIAGGAGEQYF	TRBV6-5	TRBJ2-7	TRBD2	-
TGTGCCAGCAATCCTGGGGTAGCGGGCTACGAGCAGTACTTC	CASNPGVAGYEQYF	TRBV5-6	TRBJ2-7	TRBD2	-
TGTGCCAGCAGCACCGGGACAGGAGGACTAGTGGGGACCGGGGAGCTGTTTTTT	CASSTGTGGLVGTGELFF	TRBV3-1	TRBJ2-2	-	-
TGCAGTGCTAGAGACCGTACAGAGGCTCCCTACGAGCAGTACTTC	CSARDRTEAPYEQYF	TRBV20-1	TRBJ2-7	-	-
TGCAGTGCTAGAGATCACGGGAGAGGTCAGTTCTTC	CSARDHGRGQFF	TRBV20-1	TRBJ2-1	-	-
TGTGCCAGCAGTCCCCCGGGTGAGGGGTGGCTTCGAGCTTTCTTT	CASSPPGEGWLRAFF	TRBV6-4	TRBJ1-1	-	-
TGTGCCAGCAGCCAAGATTTGCCCTTCGGCGGTGGACAAGAGACCCAGTACTTC	CASSQDLPFGGGQETQYF	TRBV3-1	TRBJ2-5	-	-
TGCGCCAGCAGCCCTATAGCGGACTACAATGAGCAGTTCTTC	CASSPIADYNEQFF	TRBV5-1	TRBJ2-1	-	few
TGTGCCAGCTCGGAGGGGGCGGTCCCAGATACGCAGTATTTT	CASSEGAVPDTQYF	TRBV28	TRBJ2-3	-	-
TGTGCCAGCTCACCACCTGGACAGGGGAGCTATGGCTACACCTTC	CASSPPGQGSYGYTF	TRBV18	TRBJ1-2	TRBD1	-
TGTGCCAGCAGCTTAGAAGCGGGAGATTTTGGCAAAAACATTCAGTACTTC	CASSLEAGDFGKNIQYF	TRBV7-6	TRBJ2-4	TRBD2	-
TGCGCCAGCAAGGCGACCAGTAAAGCCACAGATACGCAGTATTTT	CASKATSKATDTQYF	TRBV5-1	TRBJ2-3	-	-
TGTGCCAGCAGCCAAGATCGGGGGCACGAGACCCAGTACTTC	CASSQDRGHETQYF	TRBV14	TRBJ2-5	-	few
TGTGCCAGCAGCTTAGCCGCCGGGACACCGACTAATGAAAAACTGTTTTTT	CASSLAAGTPTNEKLFF	TRBV11-2	TRBJ1-4	-	-
TGTGCCCCCCACCCTAGCGGGACTTATGAGCAGTTCTTC	CAPHPSGTYEQFF	TRBV24-1	TRBJ2-1	TRBD2	-
TGCAGCGCAAAACTACCTCGCACACAGGGAAGGGAAACCAAAAACATTCAGTACTTC	CSAKLPRTQGRETKNIQYF	TRBV29-1	TRBJ2-4	-	few
TGTGCCAGCAGCGCGGGACTTATAAACTATGGCTACACCTTC	CASSAGLINYGYTF	TRBV9	TRBJ1-2	-	-
TGTGCCACCAGCAGAGGGGGAACCGGGACAGGATGGTACGGCTACACCTTC	CATSRGGTGTGWYGYTF	TRBV15	TRBJ1-2	TRBD1	-
TGTGCCAGCAGCAAACCCGGTGGAATCTGGTACAATGAGCAGTTCTTC	CASSKPGGIWYNEQFF	TRBV21-1	TRBJ2-1	-	-
TGCAGCGTTGAAGATGGACCGGGCGCCTACGAGCAGTACTTC	CSVEDGPGAYEQYF	TRBV29-1	TRBJ2-7	-	few
TGTGCCATCAGTGAGTCGCCGTTGGCGGACGAGACCCAGTACTTC	CAISESPLADETQYF	TRBV10-3	TRBJ2-5	-	-
TGTGCCAGCAGCTTAGTGTGGGGGGGGGACTACAATGAGCAGTTCTTC	CASSLVWGGDYNEQFF	TRBV11-2	TRBJ2-1	TRBD2	-
TGTGCCAGCAGCGTAGCGACAGGGGGATTGAACGGGGAGCTGTTTTTT	CASSVATGGLNGELFF	TRBV9	TRBJ2-2	TRBD1	-